These 20 T cell receptor beta chains originate from one sample sequenced in a study of vaccination effects on CD4 cells after COVID-19. These TCRs' antigens remain unknown. The method was immunoSEQ multiplex PCR; TCRdb's version includes in-frame clones alone and lacks a portion of them. Altogether roughly 30,000 clones are present, roughly 70% being singletons, with the ten largest covering approximately 3.6%. Isolation of CD4+ T cells took place after approximately 10 days of culture. Here the sequenced sample was CD4+ T cells from PBMCs cultured without peptide, taken before COVID-19 vaccination. These receptors were taken from a human donor who received a COVID-19 vaccine.

With regard to this clone: As the CDR3 is not closed by the conserved phenylalanine or tryptophan, this likely results from a read error. No DNA is shown, since the ends of the CDR3 on it are uncertain; the CDR3 is the one TCRdb lists. The V call is TRBV20-1, the J call TRBJ1-1; TRBD1 is the table's D call, not checked against the DNA. Termini included, the CDR3 measures 11 amino acids. Germline CDR1 and CDR2: DFQATT and SNEGSKA (reference sequence). The CDR3 here is CSARGDRVFSG.

J is TRBJ2-3 and V is TRBV10-1; D is perhaps TRBD2 (5 bases). This CDR3 has 14 residues. Germline V gene lookup returns CDR1 WNHNN and CDR2 SYGVQD (reference sequence). V was cut by 5 bases and J by 0 bases, with 9 bases left in between. The DNA of the CDR3 is TGCGCCAGCAGTCGGTCTAGCAGCACAGATACGCAGTATTTT. Protein: CASSRSSSTDTQYF.

This sequence joins TRBV4-1 and TRBJ1-4; a weak D match, TRBD1 (5 bases). Trimming stripped 2 bases from V and 7 bases from J, with 14 bases between. Looked up from germline, CDR1 is MGHRA and CDR2 is YSYEKL. This CDR3 spans 15 amino acids. CDR3 protein: CASSQSTGGVEKLFF. The CDR3 nucleotides are TGCGCCAGCAGCCAATCTACGGGAGGGGTTGAAAAACTGTTTTTT.

V gene TRBV7-2 combines with J gene TRBJ2-3; 7 bases agree with TRBD2. Germline CDR1 is SGHTA and CDR2 is FQGNSA. The CDR3 has 16 amino acids. With 1 base clipped from V and 3 bases from J, the junction kept 7 bases outside the gene matches. The CDR3 is CASSLVGWGGTDTQYF. CDR3 in DNA: TGTGCCAGCAGCTTAGTCGGCTGGGGAGGGACAGATACGCAGTATTTT. The variable domain in full, with the rest retrieved from reference TRBV7-2 and TRBJ2-3, is GAGVSQSPSNKVTEKGKDVELRCDPISGHTALYWYRQSLGQGLEFLIYFQGNSAPDKSGLPSDRFSAERTGGSVSTLTIQRTQQEDSAVYLCASSLVGWGGTDTQYFGPGTRLTVL.

The rearrangement links TRBV14 to TRBJ2-7; TRBD1 agrees at 8 bases. CDR1 and CDR2 (germline): SGHDN, FVKESK. There are 15 residues in the CDR3. With V trimmed by 1 base and J by 2 bases, 4 bases remained unmatched. CDR3 nucleotides: TGTGCCAGCAGCCAAGCGTCGACAGGGGCCTACGAGCAGTACTTC. Translated: CASSQASTGAYEQYF.

This clone was found a few times. The V call is TRBV7-9, the J call TRBJ1-3; the D is unclear. The V and J ends lost 6 bases and 2 bases respectively, with 14 bases between them. The CDR3 spans 15 residues. The germline V gene encodes CDR1 SEHNR and CDR2 FQNEAQ (reference sequence). The CDR3 nucleotides read TGTGCCAGCAGGTTGGAGACTGAAGCTGGAAACACCATATATTTT. Its protein product is CASRLETEAGNTIYF.

The V call is TRBV5-1, the J call TRBJ2-7, with a possible D match to TRBD1 (8 bases). The V end lost 5 bases, the J end lost 1 base, and 16 bases lay between the germline ends. Germline loops: CDR1 SGHRS, CDR2 YFSETQ. The CDR3 consists of 15 residues. The CDR3 region has the DNA TGCGCCAGCAGAGCGGGACAGGCAGTGTCCTACGAGCAGTACTTC. It is translated as CASRAGQAVSYEQYF.

This clone has more than one count but fewer than ten. V gene TRBV5-8 combines with J gene TRBJ2-7; 13 bases are shared with TRBD2. After removal of 5 bases from V and 3 bases from J, the junction contained 5 bases not matched to a gene. This CDR3 is 15 amino acids long. Germline CDR1 SGHTS, CDR2 YDEGEE. The CDR3 loop reads CASSPWTSGSYEQYF. In DNA form, the CDR3 reads TGTGCCAGCAGTCCCTGGACTAGCGGGAGCTACGAGCAGTACTTC.

The chain is built from TRBV3-1 (or the pseudogene TRBV3-2) and TRBJ2-5, with 8 nucleotides matching TRBD2. This CDR3 has 16 residues. V shed 3 bases and J 2 bases; nucleotides not matched to a gene: 8. CDR1 is LGHDT and CDR2 is YNNKEL in the germline V gene (reference sequence). The CDR3 reads CASSHRREGGQETQYF. In DNA, the CDR3 is TGTGCCAGCAGCCATCGCCGGGAGGGAGGGCAAGAGACCCAGTACTTC.

The CDR3 coding sequence is TGTGCCAGCAGTGAAGCGCTTCGGGCATATGGAAACACCATATATTTT. Its protein product is CASSEALRAYGNTIYF. The chain combines TRBV6-1 with TRBJ1-3; D ambiguous. Trimming pared 0 bases from V and 3 bases from J, leaving 12 bases between. The germline V gene encodes CDR1 MNHNS and CDR2 SASEGT. This CDR3 region has 16 residues.

The rearrangement links TRBV7-9 to TRBJ2-2; 13 bases fit TRBD2. V shed 2 bases and J 4 bases; nucleotides not matched to a gene: 7. The CDR3 contains 18 residues. The germline gives CDR1 SEHNR, CDR2 FQNEAQ (reference sequence). The DNA for the CDR3 is TGTGCCAGCAGCTTATCGGGACTAGCGGGACGTGGCACCGGGGAGCTGTTTTTT. Its translation is CASSLSGLAGRGTGELFF.

The genes are TRBV12-3 or TRBV12-4 and TRBJ1-2; 7 nucleotides line up with TRBD1. The CDR3 has 13 residues. V was pared by 10 bases and J by 0 bases, with 5 bases of the junction left unmatched. The DNA for the CDR3 is TGTGCCACCACAGGGGCCTCTAACTATGGCTACACCTTC. The encoded protein is CATTGASNYGYTF.

This chain connects TRBV2 to TRBJ1-1; 8 nucleotides align to TRBD1. Germline V gene lookup returns CDR1 SNHLY and CDR2 FYNNEI. The CDR3 consists of 13 residues. V trimming: 6 bases; J trimming: 3 bases; junction bases outside the gene matches: 3. The CDR3 spells CASRTGVDTEAFF. CDR3 nucleotide sequence: TGTGCCAGCAGGACAGGGGTGGACACTGAAGCTTTCTTT. The entire variable domain, with the rest obtained from reference TRBV2 and TRBJ1-1, is as follows: EPEVTQTPSHQVTQMGQEVILRCVPISNHLYFYWYRQILGQKVEFLVSFYNNEISEKSEIFDDQFSVERPDGSNFTLKIRSTKLEDSAMYFCASRTGVDTEAFFGQGTRLTVV.

The V call is TRBV5-1, the J call TRBJ2-5; tentative D call: TRBD2 (6 bases). Deletions cut 2 bases from V and 0 bases from J, with 11 bases between. This CDR3 comprises 15 residues. Looked up from germline, CDR1 is SGHRS and CDR2 is YFSETQ. CDR3 loop: CASSFVGRNQETQYF. The CDR3 DNA sequence: TGCGCCAGCAGCTTTGTCGGGAGAAACCAAGAGACCCAGTACTTC.

This clone has a handful of counts. The V gene is TRBV7-9, the J gene TRBJ2-1, with 11 bases lining up with TRBD2. Germline V gives CDR1 SEHNR, CDR2 FQNEAQ (reference sequence). This CDR3 is built from 16 residues. The trim removed 1 base at V and 8 bases at J, leaving 7 bases unmatched. The CDR3 DNA sequence: TGTGCCAGCAGCTTAGGCAATAGCGGGGGGGCTGATGAGCAGTTCTTC. Translation: CASSLGNSGGADEQFF. The whole variable domain, remainder taken from reference TRBV7-9 and TRBJ2-1, is DTGVSQNPRHKITKRGQNVTFRCDPISEHNRLYWYRQTLGQGPEFLTYFQNEAQLEKSRLLSDRFSAERPKGSFSTLEIQRTEQGDSAMYLCASSLGNSGGADEQFFGPGTRLTVL.

The rearrangement uses TRBV5-1 and TRBJ2-7; the D is unclear. Trimming cost V 0 bases and J 4 bases, with 11 bases left between them. This CDR3 comprises 14 residues. Looked up from germline, CDR1 is SGHRS and CDR2 is YFSETQ. The CDR3 sequence is CASSLAETIYEQYF. The CDR3 DNA follows: TGCGCCAGCAGCTTGGCCGAGACCATTTACGAGCAGTACTTC.

The rearrangement joins TRBV19 to TRBJ1-1; D is unresolved. The CDR3 runs to 13 residues. Trimming left V 2 bases short and J 0 bases short, with 4 bases between. Germline lookup yields CDR1 LNHDA and CDR2 SQIVND (reference sequence). The CDR3 DNA follows: TGTGCCAGTAGTATATACATGAACACTGAAGCTTTCTTT. It is translated as CASSIYMNTEAFF.

The V call is TRBV18, the J call TRBJ2-5, with a possible D match to TRBD1 (5 bases). CDR1 is KGHSH, CDR2 LQKENI, per germline. V gave up 0 bases and J gave up 5 bases, with 10 bases separating them. The CDR3 runs 14 residues. In DNA form, the CDR3 reads TGTGCCAGCTCACCACCGGGGCGGACCGAGACCCAGTACTTC. It yields the protein CASSPPGRTETQYF.

This chain uses TRBV4-2 with TRBJ1-2; 8 bases fit TRBD1. J lost 3 bases, V lost 4 bases, and 4 bases had no gene match. The CDR3 runs 14 residues. Germline-derived CDR1 and CDR2 are LGHNA and YNFKEQ. The CDR3 nucleotides are TGTGCCAGCAGCCGACAGGGACAGGACTATGGCTACACCTTC. It encodes CASSRQGQDYGYTF.

V gene TRBV3-1 (or the pseudogene TRBV3-2) combines with J gene TRBJ2-7; D is perhaps TRBD1 or TRBD2 (5 bases each). Germline CDR1 and CDR2: LGHDT and YNNKEL (reference sequence). The ends were cut back, 4 bases at V and 4 bases at J, with 23 bases in the middle. The CDR3 is 17 amino acids. The CDR3 nucleotides are TGTGCCAGCAGCCGAGGGGATATGTTCGCTGGGGTATACGAGCAGTACTTC. It specifies CASSRGDMFAGVYEQYF.